This T cell receptor beta chain was recorded in a study of blood T cell repertoires in COVID-19. Background on the study: Italy, Spain and the United States were the sources of the convalescent and acute COVID-19 samples. The cDNA or gDNA used as material had been derived from T cells, B-cell-depleted T cells, or PBMCs.

In the original processing: Reference gene primer amplification yielded estimated nucleated cell counts. Measured with immunoSEQ multiplex PCR; TCRdb has only the in-frame clones, and not every one. The DNA gave D and trimming, while V, J and clone size come from that table. The repertoire holds about 340,000 clones, with around 87% as singletons. The CDR3 runs 15 residues. J gave up 5 bases and V 5 bases, and 11 bases lay outside the gene matches. The germline gives CDR1 SNHLY, CDR2 FYNNEI. Patients in Seattle were enrolled during active infection, then followed longitudinally. The sample consisted of peripheral blood. The chain has TRBV2 and TRBJ2-7; 8 nucleotides agree with TRBD2. This clonotype was obtained from a woman aged 45-65 years with COVID-19, enrolled during active disease. The CDR3 reads CASSRQREKFNEQYF. In DNA, the CDR3 is TGTGCCAGCAGTCGACAGCGGGAGAAGTTTAACGAGCAGTACTTC. Based on the CDR3 plus reference TRBV2 and TRBJ2-7, the full variable domain is EPEVTQTPSHQVTQMGQEVILRCVPISNHLYFYWYRQILGQKVEFLVSFYNNEISEKSEIFDDQFSVERPDGSNFTLKIRSTKLEDSAMYFCASSRQREKFNEQYFGPGTRLTVT.